This TCR beta chain stems from a study of cytomegalovirus exposure and HLA in healthy donors. Study findings and constraints: A later analysis associated roughly 15,000 TCR beta sequences with HLA alleles at a 0.05 false discovery rate.

Comments on this clone: What it recognizes is unknown.

Amplification used 60 Vbeta primers and 13 Jbeta primers. As originally analysed: The count from a later analysis was 60 million to 85 million unique TCR beta chains, some 12 million of them shared. The protocol was immunoSEQ multiplex PCR, while the TCRdb copy is restricted to in-frame clones and leaves out a portion. That table supplies the V and J calls and clone size; D and trimming were determined from the DNA. The sample has some 130,000 clones; roughly four fifths are singletons. This sequence was found in a male donor in good health and CMV-seropositive. The sample comprised PBMCs.

CDR3 nucleotides: TGTGCCAGCGGACCGGACAGGCGTAATTCACCCCTCCACTTT. This translates into CASGPDRRNSPLHF. V gene TRBV6-5 combines with J gene TRBJ1-6, with 7 bases matching TRBD1. CDR3 length: 14 amino acids. After removal of 8 bases from V and 6 bases from J, the junction contained 7 bases not matched to a gene. CDR1 is MNHEY and CDR2 is SVGAGI in the germline V gene.